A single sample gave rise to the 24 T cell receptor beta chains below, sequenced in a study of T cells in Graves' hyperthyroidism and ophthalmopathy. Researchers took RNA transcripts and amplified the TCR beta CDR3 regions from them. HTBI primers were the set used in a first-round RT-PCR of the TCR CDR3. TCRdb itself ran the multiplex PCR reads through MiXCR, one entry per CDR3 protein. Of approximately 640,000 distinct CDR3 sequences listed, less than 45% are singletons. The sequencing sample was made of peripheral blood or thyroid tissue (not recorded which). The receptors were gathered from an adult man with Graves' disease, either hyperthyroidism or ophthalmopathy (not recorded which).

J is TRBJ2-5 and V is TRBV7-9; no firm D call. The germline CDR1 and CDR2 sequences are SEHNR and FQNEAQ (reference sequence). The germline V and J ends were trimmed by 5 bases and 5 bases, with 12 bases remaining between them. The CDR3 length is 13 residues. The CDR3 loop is CASSRTLKETQYF. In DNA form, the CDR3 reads TGTGCCAGCAGCAGAACCCTGAAGGAGACCCAGTACTTC.

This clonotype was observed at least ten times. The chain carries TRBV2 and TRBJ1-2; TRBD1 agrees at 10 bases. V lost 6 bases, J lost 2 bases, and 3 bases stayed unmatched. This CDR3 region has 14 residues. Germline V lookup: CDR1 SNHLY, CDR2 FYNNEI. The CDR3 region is CASSETGGNYGYTF. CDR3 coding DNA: TGTGCCAGCAGCGAGACAGGGGGCAACTATGGCTACACCTTC.

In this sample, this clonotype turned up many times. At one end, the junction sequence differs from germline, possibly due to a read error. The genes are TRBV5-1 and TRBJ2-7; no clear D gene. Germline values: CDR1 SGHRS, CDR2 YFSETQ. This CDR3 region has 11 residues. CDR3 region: CASSSSYEQYF. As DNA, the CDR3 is TGTGCCAGCAGCTCCTCCTACGAGCAGTACTTC. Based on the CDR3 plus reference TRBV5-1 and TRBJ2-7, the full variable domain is KAGVTQTPRYLIKTRGQQVTLSCSPISGHRSVSWYQQTPGQGLQFLFEYFSETQRNKGNFPGRFSGRQFSNSRSEMNVSTLELGDSALYLCASSSSYEQYFGPGTRLTVT.

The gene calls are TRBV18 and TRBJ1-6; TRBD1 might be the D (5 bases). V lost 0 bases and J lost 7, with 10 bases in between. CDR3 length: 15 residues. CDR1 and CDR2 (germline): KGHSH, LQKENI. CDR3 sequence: CASSPPAGLNSPLHF. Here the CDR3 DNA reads TGTGCCAGCTCACCACCGGCAGGGCTAAATTCACCCCTCCACTTT.

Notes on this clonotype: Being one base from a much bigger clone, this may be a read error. CDR3 sequence (DNA): TGTGCCAGCAGCTCTACTAGCGGGAGGGCCGGTGAGACCCAGTACTTC. Protein product: CASSSTSGRAGETQYF. V is TRBV7-8 and J is TRBJ2-5; 13 bases fit TRBD2. The V and J ends lost 4 bases and 5 bases, in that order; junction bases with no gene match: 7. Germline CDR1 and CDR2: SGHVS and FQNEAQ. The length of the CDR3 is 16 residues.

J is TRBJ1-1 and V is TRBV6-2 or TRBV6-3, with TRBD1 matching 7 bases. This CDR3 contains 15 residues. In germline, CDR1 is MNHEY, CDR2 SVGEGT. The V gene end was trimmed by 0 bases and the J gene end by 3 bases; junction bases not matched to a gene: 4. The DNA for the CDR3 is TGTGCCAGCAGTTACTCGTCAGGGGGGTACACTGAAGCTTTCTTT. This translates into CASSYSSGGYTEAFF.

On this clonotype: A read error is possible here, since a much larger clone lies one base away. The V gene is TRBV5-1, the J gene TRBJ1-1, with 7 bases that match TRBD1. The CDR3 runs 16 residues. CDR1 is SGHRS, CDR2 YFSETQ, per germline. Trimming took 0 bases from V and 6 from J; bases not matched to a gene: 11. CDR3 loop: CASSLDDRVSYAEAFF. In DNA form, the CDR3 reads TGCGCCAGCAGCTTGGACGACAGGGTATCGTACGCTGAAGCTTTCTTT.

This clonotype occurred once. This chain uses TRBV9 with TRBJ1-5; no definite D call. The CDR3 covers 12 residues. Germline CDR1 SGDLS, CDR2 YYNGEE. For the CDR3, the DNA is TGTGCTTCCAGCGTGGTGGGTCAGCCCCAGCATTTT. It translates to CASSVVGQPQHF.

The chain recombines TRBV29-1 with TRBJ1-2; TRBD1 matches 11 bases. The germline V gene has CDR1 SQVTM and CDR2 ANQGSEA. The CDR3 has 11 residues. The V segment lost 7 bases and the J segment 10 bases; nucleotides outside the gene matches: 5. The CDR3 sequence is CSGGQGEDYTF. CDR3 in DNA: TGCAGCGGGGGACAGGGGGAGGACTACACCTTC.

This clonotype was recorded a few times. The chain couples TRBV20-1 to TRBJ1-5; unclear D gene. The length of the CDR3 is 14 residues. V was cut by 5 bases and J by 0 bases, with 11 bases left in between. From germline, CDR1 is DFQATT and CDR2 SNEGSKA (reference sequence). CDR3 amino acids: CSAEDAPSNQPQHF. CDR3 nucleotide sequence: TGCAGTGCTGAGGACGCGCCTAGCAATCAGCCCCAGCATTTT.

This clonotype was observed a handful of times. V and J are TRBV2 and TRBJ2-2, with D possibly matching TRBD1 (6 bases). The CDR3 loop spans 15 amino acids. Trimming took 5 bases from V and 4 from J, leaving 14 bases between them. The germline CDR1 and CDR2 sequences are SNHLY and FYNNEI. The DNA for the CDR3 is TGTGCCAGCAGTCCTACAGGGTTGAGCACCGGGGAGCTGTTTTTT. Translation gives CASSPTGLSTGELFF.

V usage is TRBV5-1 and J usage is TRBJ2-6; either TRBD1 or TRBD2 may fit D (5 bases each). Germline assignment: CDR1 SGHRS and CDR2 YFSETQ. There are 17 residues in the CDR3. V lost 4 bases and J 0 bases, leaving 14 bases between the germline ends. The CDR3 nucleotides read TGCGCCAGCAGCGAGGGGACGATAAGCTCTGGGGCCAACGTCCTGACTTTC. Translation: CASSEGTISSGANVLTF. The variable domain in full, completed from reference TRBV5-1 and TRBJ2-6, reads KAGVTQTPRYLIKTRGQQVTLSCSPISGHRSVSWYQQTPGQGLQFLFEYFSETQRNKGNFPGRFSGRQFSNSRSEMNVSTLELGDSALYLCASSEGTISSGANVLTFGAGSRLTVL.

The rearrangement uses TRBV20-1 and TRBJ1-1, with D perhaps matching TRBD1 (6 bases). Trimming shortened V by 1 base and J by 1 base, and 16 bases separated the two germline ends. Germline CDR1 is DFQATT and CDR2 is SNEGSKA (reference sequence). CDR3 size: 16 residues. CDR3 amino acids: CSARVGDTLANTEAFF. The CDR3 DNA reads TGCAGTGCTAGAGTGGGGGACACTCTCGCGAACACTGAAGCTTTCTTT.

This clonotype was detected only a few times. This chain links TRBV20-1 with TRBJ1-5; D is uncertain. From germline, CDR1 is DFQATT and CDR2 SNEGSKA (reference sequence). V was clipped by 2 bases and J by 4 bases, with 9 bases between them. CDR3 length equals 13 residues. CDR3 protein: CSARLSENQPQHF. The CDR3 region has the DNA TGCAGTGCTAGATTGTCGGAGAATCAGCCCCAGCATTTT.

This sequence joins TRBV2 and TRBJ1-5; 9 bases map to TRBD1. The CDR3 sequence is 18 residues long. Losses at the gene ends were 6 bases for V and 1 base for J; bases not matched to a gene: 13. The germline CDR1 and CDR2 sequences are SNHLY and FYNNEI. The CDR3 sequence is CASRSSQGAAGSNQPQHF. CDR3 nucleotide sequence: TGTGCCAGCAGATCCTCACAGGGGGCGGCAGGGAGCAATCAGCCCCAGCATTTT.

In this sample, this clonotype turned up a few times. The CDR3 is CASSGGVLDQPQHF. Here the CDR3 DNA reads TGTGCCAGCAGTGGAGGGGTCTTGGATCAGCCCCAGCATTTT. The chain joins TRBV6-1 to TRBJ1-5; the D gene is possibly TRBD1 (5 bases). Deletions cut 4 bases from V and 5 bases from J, with 12 bases between. Germline V gives CDR1 MNHNS, CDR2 SASEGT. This CDR3 region has 14 residues.

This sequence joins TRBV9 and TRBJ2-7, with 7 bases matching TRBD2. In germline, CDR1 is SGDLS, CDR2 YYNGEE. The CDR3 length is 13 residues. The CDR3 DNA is TGTGCTAGCCCCAGCGGGGTCGTCTACGAGCAGTACTTC. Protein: CASPSGVVYEQYF.

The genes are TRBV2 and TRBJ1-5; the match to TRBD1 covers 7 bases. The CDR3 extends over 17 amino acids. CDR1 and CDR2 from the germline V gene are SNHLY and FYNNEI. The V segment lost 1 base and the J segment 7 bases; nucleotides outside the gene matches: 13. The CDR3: CASSEGGAGGTWQPQHF. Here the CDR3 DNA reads TGTGCCAGCAGTGAAGGGGGGGCAGGGGGAACTTGGCAGCCCCAGCATTTT. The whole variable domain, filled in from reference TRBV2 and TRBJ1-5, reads EPEVTQTPSHQVTQMGQEVILRCVPISNHLYFYWYRQILGQKVEFLVSFYNNEISEKSEIFDDQFSVERPDGSNFTLKIRSTKLEDSAMYFCASSEGGAGGTWQPQHFGDGTRLSIL.

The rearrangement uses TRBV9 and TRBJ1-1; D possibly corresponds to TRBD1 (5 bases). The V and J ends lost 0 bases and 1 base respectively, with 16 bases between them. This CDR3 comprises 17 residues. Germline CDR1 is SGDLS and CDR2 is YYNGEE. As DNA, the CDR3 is TGTGCCAGCAGCGTAGGAGGGGTTGGGCGGCAGAACACTGAAGCTTTCTTT. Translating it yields CASSVGGVGRQNTEAFF.

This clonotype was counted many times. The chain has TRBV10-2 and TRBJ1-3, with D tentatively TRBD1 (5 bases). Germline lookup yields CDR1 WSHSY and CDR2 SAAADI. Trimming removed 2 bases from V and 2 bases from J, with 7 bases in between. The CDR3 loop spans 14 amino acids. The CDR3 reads CASSEQGPGNTIYF. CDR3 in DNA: TGCGCCAGCAGTGAGCAGGGACCTGGAAACACCATATATTTT.

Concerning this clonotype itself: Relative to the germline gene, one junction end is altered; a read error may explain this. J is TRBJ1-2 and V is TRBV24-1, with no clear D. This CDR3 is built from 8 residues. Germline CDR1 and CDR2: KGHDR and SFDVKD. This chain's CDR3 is CATSYSSF. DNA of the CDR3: TGTGCCACCAGTTATTCATCCTTC.

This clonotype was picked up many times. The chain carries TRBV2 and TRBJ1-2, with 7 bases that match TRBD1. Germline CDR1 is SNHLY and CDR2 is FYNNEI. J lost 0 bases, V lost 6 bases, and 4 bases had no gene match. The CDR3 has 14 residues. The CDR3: CASRVQGANYGYTF. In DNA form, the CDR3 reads TGTGCCAGCAGGGTGCAGGGGGCTAACTATGGCTACACCTTC.

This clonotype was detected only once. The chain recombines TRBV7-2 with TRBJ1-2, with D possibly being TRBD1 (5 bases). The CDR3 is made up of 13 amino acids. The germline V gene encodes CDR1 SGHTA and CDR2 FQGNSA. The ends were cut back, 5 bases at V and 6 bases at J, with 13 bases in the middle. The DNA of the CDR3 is TGTGCCAGCAGCCCAGACAGCCTTGATGGCTACACCTTC. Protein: CASSPDSLDGYTF.

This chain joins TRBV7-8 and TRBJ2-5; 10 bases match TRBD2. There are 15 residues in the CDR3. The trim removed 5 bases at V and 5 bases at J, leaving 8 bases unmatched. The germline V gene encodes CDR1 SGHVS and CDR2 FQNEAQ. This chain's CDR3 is CASSKSGRAGETQYF. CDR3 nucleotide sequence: TGTGCCAGCAGCAAGAGCGGGAGGGCCGGCGAGACCCAGTACTTC.